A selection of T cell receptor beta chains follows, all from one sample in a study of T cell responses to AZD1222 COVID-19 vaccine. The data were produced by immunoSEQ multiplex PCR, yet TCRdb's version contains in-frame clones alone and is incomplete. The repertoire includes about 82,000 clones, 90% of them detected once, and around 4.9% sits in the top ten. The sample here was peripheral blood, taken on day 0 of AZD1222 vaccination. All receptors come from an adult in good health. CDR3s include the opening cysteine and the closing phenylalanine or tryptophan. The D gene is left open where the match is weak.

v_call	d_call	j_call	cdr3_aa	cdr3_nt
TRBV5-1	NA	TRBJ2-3	CASSLDGAQLNTQYF	TGCGCCAGCAGCTTGGATGGGGCCCAACTCAATACGCAGTATTTT
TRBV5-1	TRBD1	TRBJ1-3	CASTTTGQGNTIYF	TGCGCCAGCACTACGACAGGGCAAGGAAACACCATATATTTT
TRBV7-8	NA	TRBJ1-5	CASSSPQGSPNQPQHF	TGTGCCAGCAGCTCGCCGCAGGGGTCCCCCAATCAGCCCCAGCATTTT
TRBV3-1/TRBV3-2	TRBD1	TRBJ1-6	CASSGQGLISPLHF	TGTGCCAGCAGCGGACAGGGGTTAATTTCACCCCTCCACTTT
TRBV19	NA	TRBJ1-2	CASSIPGGIDYGYTF	TGTGCCAGTAGTATTCCAGGCGGGATAGACTATGGCTACACCTTC
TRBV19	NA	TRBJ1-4	CASKTEPGSNEKLFF	TGTGCCAGTAAAACCGAACCAGGATCCAATGAAAAACTGTTTTTT
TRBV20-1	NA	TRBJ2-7	CSATPHEQYF	TGCAGTGCTACTCCACACGAGCAGTACTTC
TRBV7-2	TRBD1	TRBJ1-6	CASSLDRGNSPLHF	TGTGCCAGCAGCCTGGACAGGGGTAATTCACCCCTCCACTTT
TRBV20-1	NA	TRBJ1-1	CSALDSRKAFF	TGCAGTGCTTTGGACAGCCGTAAAGCTTTCTTT
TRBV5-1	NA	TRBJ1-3	CASSPDANSGNTIYF	TGCGCCAGCAGCCCGGACGCCAACTCTGGAAACACCATATATTTT
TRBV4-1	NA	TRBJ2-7	CASSHLDGFYEQYF	TGCGCCAGCAGCCATTTGGACGGATTCTACGAGCAGTACTTC
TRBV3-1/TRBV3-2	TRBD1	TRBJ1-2	CASSQWIRTGVPNYGYTF	TGTGCCAGCAGCCAATGGATTCGAACAGGGGTGCCGAACTATGGCTACACCTTC
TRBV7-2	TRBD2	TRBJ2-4	CASSNGGRNIQYF	TGTGCCAGCAGCAACGGGGGGAGAAACATTCAGTACTTC
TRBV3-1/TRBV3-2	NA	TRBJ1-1	CASSPTVGGNTEAFF	TGTGCCAGCAGCCCTACTGTCGGGGGGAACACTGAAGCTTTCTTT
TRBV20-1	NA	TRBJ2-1	CSASKAGQYSYNEQFF	TGCAGTGCTAGTAAGGCGGGACAGTACTCCTACAATGAGCAGTTCTTC
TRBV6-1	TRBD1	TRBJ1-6	CASSEQRDSSNSPLHF	TGTGCCAGCAGTGAACAACGGGACAGTTCGAATTCACCCCTCCACTTT
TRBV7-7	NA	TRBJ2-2	CASRPQGTAGELFF	TGTGCTAGCAGGCCACAGGGTACGGCCGGGGAGCTGTTTTTT
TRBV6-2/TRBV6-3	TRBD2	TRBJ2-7	CASSRLATEQYF	TGTGCCAGCAGCCGACTAGCGACCGAGCAGTACTTC
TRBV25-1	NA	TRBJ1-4	CASSASPGPLFF	TGTGCCAGCAGTGCTTCTCCGGGTCCGCTGTTTTTT
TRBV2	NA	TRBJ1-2	CASSEARGTYGYTF	TGTGCCAGCAGTGAAGCGCGGGGGACCTATGGCTACACCTTC
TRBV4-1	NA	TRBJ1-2	CASSQDVTSALYGYTF	TGCGCCAGCAGCCAAGATGTAACATCAGCCCTCTATGGCTACACCTTC
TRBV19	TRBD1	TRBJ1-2	CASSIEQGARGYTF	TGTGCCAGTAGTATCGAACAGGGGGCGCGGGGCTACACCTTC
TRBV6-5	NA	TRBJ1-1	CASSYGRKRGTEAFF	TGTGCCAGCAGTTACGGGCGCAAAAGGGGCACTGAAGCTTTCTTT
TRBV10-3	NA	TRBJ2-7	CATSREVGEQYF	TGTGCCACAAGCAGGGAAGTGGGCGAGCAGTACTTC
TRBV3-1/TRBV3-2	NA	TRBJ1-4	CASSPKTGVVEKLFF	TGTGCCAGCAGCCCTAAAACAGGTGTTGTTGAAAAACTGTTTTTT
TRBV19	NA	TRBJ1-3	CASSWRLRDTGNTIYF	TGTGCCAGTAGTTGGCGACTTCGGGACACTGGAAACACCATATATTTT
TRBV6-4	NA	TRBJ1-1	CASSDSSGGGRTEAFF	TGTGCCAGCAGTGACTCGTCCGGGGGCGGGCGCACTGAAGCTTTCTTT
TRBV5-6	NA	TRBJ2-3	CASSRRTGTDTQYF	TGTGCCAGCAGCCGAAGGACAGGCACAGATACGCAGTATTTT
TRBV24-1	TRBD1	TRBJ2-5	CATSGTGVHQETQYF	TGTGCCACCAGTGGGACAGGGGTTCACCAAGAGACCCAGTACTTC
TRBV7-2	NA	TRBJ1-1	CASSLVSTQNTEAFF	TGTGCCAGCAGCTTAGTTTCGACACAGAACACTGAAGCTTTCTTT
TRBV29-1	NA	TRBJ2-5	CSVIAGPNQETQYF	TGCAGCGTTATCGCCGGGCCTAACCAAGAGACCCAGTACTTC
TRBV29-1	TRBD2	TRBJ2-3	CSVVGLAVLNTQYF	TGCAGCGTTGTCGGACTAGCGGTCCTCAATACGCAGTATTTT
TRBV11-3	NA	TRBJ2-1	CASSTRQGLRNEQFF	TGTGCCAGCAGCACGCGTCAGGGCTTGCGGAATGAGCAGTTCTTC
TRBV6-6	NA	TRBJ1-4	CASSPRFGGLNEKLFF	TGTGCCAGCAGTCCCCGTTTTGGGGGGTTGAATGAAAAACTGTTTTTT
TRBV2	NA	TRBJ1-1	CASNIRGGMNTEAFF	TGTGCCAGCAACATAAGGGGTGGCATGAACACTGAAGCTTTCTTT
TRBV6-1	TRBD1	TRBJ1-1	CASRTGGTEAFF	TGTGCCAGCCGGACAGGGGGGACTGAAGCTTTCTTT
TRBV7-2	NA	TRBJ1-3	CASSLGGTQRSSGNTIYF	TGTGCCAGCAGCTTAGGCGGGACCCAGCGGAGCTCTGGAAACACCATATATTTT
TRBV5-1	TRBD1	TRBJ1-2	CASSPRDREDGYTF	TGCGCCAGCAGCCCGCGGGACAGGGAGGATGGCTACACCTTC
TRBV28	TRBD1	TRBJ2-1	CASKSGQAGDQFF	TGTGCCAGCAAATCGGGACAGGCCGGTGATCAGTTCTTC
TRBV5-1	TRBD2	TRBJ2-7	CASSAGDEQYF	TGCGCCAGCAGCGCGGGGGACGAGCAGTACTTC
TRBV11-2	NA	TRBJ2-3	CASSLDLYRGSGGDTQYF	TGTGCCAGCAGCTTAGATTTGTATCGGGGTTCTGGCGGAGATACGCAGTATTTT